These T cell receptor beta chains were read from a single sample in a study of T cell responses to AZD1222 COVID-19 vaccine. Assay used: immunoSEQ multiplex PCR; TCRdb lists only in-frame clones, some missing. The sample holds 150,000 or so clones; about 89% are singletons and the top ten take roughly 1.2%. The sequences come from peripheral blood, collected 28 days after the second AZD1222 dose. Receptors originate from an adult who received the AZD1222 COVID-19 vaccine. The CDR3 runs from the conserved cysteine through the conserved F or W. D genes are given only for firm matches. Rows give clone size only sometimes, using once, few, many, or a class for an expanded clone.

j_call,clone_size,d_call,v_call,cdr3_nt,cdr3_aa
TRBJ2-2,NA,TRBD2,TRBV9,TGTGCCAGCAGTTCCCCGGGACTAGCGGGAGGAGAGGATATGGGAACCGGGGAGCTGTTTTTT,CASSSPGLAGGEDMGTGELFF
TRBJ2-1,NA,NA,TRBV5-1,TGCGCCAGCAGCTGGCGACAGAGCTACAATGAGCAGTTCTTC,CASSWRQSYNEQFF
TRBJ1-2,NA,TRBD1,TRBV6-2/TRBV6-3,TGTGCCAGCAGTTGGCGGACAGGGGTCCGCCAAAATGGCTACACCTTC,CASSWRTGVRQNGYTF
TRBJ1-4,few,NA,TRBV10-3,TGTGCCATCAGTGAGTCAATGGAAGGGGGAAAACTGTTTTTT,CAISESMEGGKLFF
TRBJ2-7,NA,NA,TRBV6-2/TRBV6-3,TGTGCCAGCAGTCGAGGGTTCTCCTACGAGCAGTACTTC,CASSRGFSYEQYF
TRBJ2-3,once,NA,TRBV25-1,TGTGCCAGCAGTGGAGGGGGGCCCGATACGCAGTATTTT,CASSGGGPDTQYF
TRBJ2-5,NA,TRBD1,TRBV9,TGTGCCAGCAGTGGGGGACAGCAAGAGACCCAGTACTTC,CASSGGQQETQYF
TRBJ2-2,NA,TRBD2,TRBV7-2,TGTGCCAGCAGCCTATCAAGACTAGCGGGTATACAGAACACCGGGGAGCTGTTTTTT,CASSLSRLAGIQNTGELFF
TRBJ2-5,few,NA,TRBV7-3,TGTGCCAGCAGCCCAAGGGGGGGAAAACAAGAGACCCAGTACTTC,CASSPRGGKQETQYF
TRBJ2-5,NA,TRBD2,TRBV27,TGTGCCAGCAGTTTATACGGGGGGGATCAAGAGACCCAGTACTTC,CASSLYGGDQETQYF
TRBJ1-1,NA,NA,TRBV28,TGTGCCAGCAGGCCTGCCGCCGCAGCCACTGAAGCTTTCTTT,CASRPAAAATEAFF
TRBJ1-5,few,TRBD1,TRBV2,TGTGCCAGCAGTGAATGGGGACAGGGGCGTCAGCCCCAGCATTTT,CASSEWGQGRQPQHF
TRBJ2-1,NA,NA,TRBV29-1,TGCAGCGTTGGGCACAGGGCGGAGTACAATGAGCAGTTCTTC,CSVGHRAEYNEQFF
TRBJ1-2,NA,TRBD1,TRBV9,TGTGCCAGCAGCGCTGGACAGGGGGCGCGTGGCTACACCTTC,CASSAGQGARGYTF
TRBJ1-3,few,NA,TRBV6-6,TGTGCCAGCAGTTACTCGCCTCAGGGAAACACCATATATTTT,CASSYSPQGNTIYF
TRBJ2-2,once,NA,TRBV6-5,TGTGCCAGCCGATTTTCGGGGGCCGGGGAGCTGTTTTTT,CASRFSGAGELFF
TRBJ1-1,NA,NA,TRBV29-1,TGCAGCGTTGAACTAGGCCGGGTGAACACTGAAGCTTTCTTT,CSVELGRVNTEAFF
TRBJ1-5,NA,NA,TRBV27,TGTGCCAGCAGTTGGGTAGGGGGTAGCAATCAGCCCCAGCATTTT,CASSWVGGSNQPQHF
TRBJ2-5,NA,NA,TRBV18,TGTGCCAGCTCACCGCCCGGATCGGCTTACCAAGAGACCCAGTACTTC,CASSPPGSAYQETQYF
TRBJ1-6,NA,NA,TRBV27,TGTGCCAGCAGTTTCATACAGCTAAATTCACCCCTCCACTTT,CASSFIQLNSPLHF
TRBJ1-1,many,NA,TRBV29-1,TGCAGCGTCGACAGGAACACTGAAGCTTTCTTT,CSVDRNTEAFF
TRBJ2-1,NA,TRBD2,TRBV19,TGTGCCAGTAGTAGGGGACTATACTCCTACAATGAGCAGTTCTTC,CASSRGLYSYNEQFF
TRBJ1-6,few,NA,TRBV14,TGTGCCAGCAGCCAACCTCGAGCCAATTCACCCCTCCACTTT,CASSQPRANSPLHF
TRBJ2-1,NA,NA,TRBV19,TGTGCCAGTAGTATGTTGAGGAATGAGCAGTTCTTC,CASSMLRNEQFF
TRBJ1-3,once,NA,TRBV19,TGTGCCAGTAGCCGACCAGGGGCCCACTCTGGAAACACCATATATTTT,CASSRPGAHSGNTIYF
TRBJ2-2,NA,NA,TRBV27,TGTGCCAGCAGTCGGAACGGGGTGAACACCGGGGAGCTGTTTTTT,CASSRNGVNTGELFF
TRBJ2-7,few,TRBD1,TRBV14,TGTGCCAGCAGCCAAGAACTGACAGGGGTCGAGCAGTACTTC,CASSQELTGVEQYF
TRBJ2-3,NA,TRBD1,TRBV5-1,TGCGCCAGCAGCCCCCCGGGACAGGGGGGCACAGATACGCAGTATTTT,CASSPPGQGGTDTQYF
TRBJ2-1,NA,TRBD2,TRBV5-4,TGTGCCAGCAGCTCACCACTAGCGGGAGCGCAAAATGAGCAGTTCTTC,CASSSPLAGAQNEQFF
TRBJ2-3,NA,NA,TRBV5-4,TGTGCCAGCAGCGCCGAACAGGGCCCCTCAGATACGCAGTATTTT,CASSAEQGPSDTQYF
TRBJ1-1,once,NA,TRBV14,TGTGCCAGCAGCCAAGTTGGGCAGGTTGGCACTGAAGCTTTCTTT,CASSQVGQVGTEAFF
TRBJ2-5,NA,NA,TRBV7-6,TGTGCCAGCAGCTTAGCGCCGCGGGGGCCTCAAGAGACCCAGTACTTC,CASSLAPRGPQETQYF
TRBJ2-5,NA,NA,TRBV5-1,TGCGCCAGCAGCCAAAGACCCAATTCGTACCAAGAGACCCAGTACTTC,CASSQRPNSYQETQYF
TRBJ1-5,NA,NA,TRBV10-3,TGTGCCATCAGTGACTGGGGGGATCAGCCCCAGCATTTT,CAISDWGDQPQHF
TRBJ1-4,NA,TRBD1,TRBV2,TGTGCCAGCAGCGCCGACAGGGACGGTGAAAAACTGTTTTTT,CASSADRDGEKLFF
TRBJ1-2,NA,NA,TRBV9,TGTGCCAGCAGCGTGCCCGGACGGGCAGCTGGCTACACCTTC,CASSVPGRAAGYTF
TRBJ2-5,NA,TRBD1,TRBV19,TGTGCCACCGGGACAGGCCAAGAGACCCAGTACTTC,CATGTGQETQYF
TRBJ1-2,once,NA,TRBV10-3,TGTGCCATCAGTGAGTCCCTGCAGCGTAATGGCTACACCTTC,CAISESLQRNGYTF
TRBJ2-3,NA,TRBD2,TRBV7-3,TGTGCCAGCAGCCCTAGCGGGGGAGAGCGTTCGACGCAGTATTTT,CASSPSGGERSTQYF
TRBJ2-7,NA,NA,TRBV4-2,TGTGCCAGCAGCCAAGATCTGGCAGTTACCTACGAGCAGTACTTC,CASSQDLAVTYEQYF
TRBJ2-7,NA,NA,TRBV7-2,TGTGCCAGCAGCCCAGGGTACGAGCAGTACTTC,CASSPGYEQYF
TRBJ1-3,NA,NA,TRBV5-4,TGTGCCAGCAGCTTACTAAGCTCTGGAAACACCATATATTTT,CASSLLSSGNTIYF
TRBJ2-7,NA,NA,TRBV7-7,TGTGCTAGCAGCTCAGGGGGGGCAGGGGGCGGCGAGCAGTACTTC,CASSSGGAGGGEQYF
TRBJ2-7,NA,TRBD1,TRBV28,TGTGCCAGCAGAAGACAGGGGGCATACGAGCAGTACTTC,CASRRQGAYEQYF
TRBJ2-3,NA,TRBD2,TRBV27,TGTGCCAGCAGTGACGGGACTAGCTCCACAGATACGCAGTATTTT,CASSDGTSSTDTQYF
TRBJ2-1,NA,NA,TRBV19,TGTGCCAGTAGTATGCGGCCTCGTCAAAACAATGAGCAGTTCTTC,CASSMRPRQNNEQFF
TRBJ1-1,NA,TRBD1,TRBV7-9,TGTGCCAGCAGCCCGACAGGGAGCACTGAAGCTTTCTTT,CASSPTGSTEAFF
TRBJ1-1,NA,NA,TRBV11-2,TGTGCCAGCAGTATGCGAGGAACTGAAGCTTTCTTT,CASSMRGTEAFF
TRBJ2-5,NA,NA,TRBV5-4,TGTGCCAGCAGCGGGGGTCACGGAGGACAAGAGACCCAGTACTTC,CASSGGHGGQETQYF
TRBJ1-2,NA,NA,TRBV4-3,TGCGCCAGCAGCCAAGATGCGCCCATCGGGAAAGGTGGCTACACCTTC,CASSQDAPIGKGGYTF
TRBJ2-1,NA,NA,TRBV28,TGTGCCAGCAGTACCCAGGGGTATGAGCAGTTCTTC,CASSTQGYEQFF
TRBJ2-7,NA,TRBD2,TRBV28,TGTGCCAGCAGTCGGGGGGATAGTTCCTACGAGCAGTACTTC,CASSRGDSSYEQYF
TRBJ2-1,NA,NA,TRBV5-4,TGTGCCAGCAGCCCCGGGGGCTACGGCAATGAGCAGTTCTTC,CASSPGGYGNEQFF
TRBJ2-1,NA,TRBD2,TRBV7-2,TGTGCCAGCAGCTCCGGGGGGGCGGAGCAGTTCTTC,CASSSGGAEQFF